One and the same sample provided the 22 T cell receptor beta chains below, sequenced in a study of response to subunit inactivated influenza vaccine. TCRdb itself ran the RT-PCR reads through MiXCR, one entry per CDR3 protein. The table includes about 500,000 distinct CDR3 sequences, less than 7.5% detected once. Here the sequenced sample was PBMCs from blood, taken about 24 months after vaccination. The source is a man aged 45-69 years who received an inactivated influenza vaccine.

This clonotype was counted between two and nine times. The V and J genes are TRBV6-1 and TRBJ2-3, with TRBD1 matching 9 bases. V lost 6 bases and J lost 1; bases outside the gene matches: 5. The V gene's germline CDR1 is MNHNS and CDR2 SASEGT. This CDR3 contains 15 residues. CDR3 loop: CASSRQGVGTDTQYF. The CDR3 coding sequence is TGTGCCAGCAGCCGACAGGGGGTCGGCACAGATACGCAGTATTTT.

This clonotype was detected only a few times. The chain is built from TRBV18 and TRBJ2-7, with a possible D match to TRBD2 (5 bases). From germline, CDR1 is KGHSH and CDR2 LQKENI. The CDR3 totals 14 residues. With 2 bases removed from V and 5 bases from J, the gap between germline ends came to 13 bases. In DNA form, the CDR3 reads TGTGCCAGCTCACCAGTTTCGGCGGGTCACGAGCAGTACTTC. Amino acids: CASSPVSAGHEQYF.

This clonotype has a handful of counts. This chain uses TRBV7-2 with TRBJ2-7; D is uncertain. CDR3 length: 13 amino acids. V gave up 1 base and J gave up 6 bases, with 10 bases separating them. From germline, CDR1 is SGHTA and CDR2 FQGNSA. CDR3 nucleotides: TGTGCCAGCAGCTTAGAGAGCTGGGTCGAGCAGTACTTC. It codes for CASSLESWVEQYF.

At least ten counts were recorded for this clonotype. The chain links TRBV5-5 to TRBJ2-1; D may be TRBD1 or TRBD2 (5 bases each). This CDR3 has 15 amino acids. V shed 2 bases and J shed 5 bases, with 14 bases lying between them. Germline-derived CDR1 and CDR2 are SGHKS and YYEKEE (reference sequence). The DNA of the CDR3 is TGTGCCAGCAGCTTTGTGGGACGCAAGAACAATGAGCAGTTCTTC. This gives the protein CASSFVGRKNNEQFF.

The J gene is TRBJ2-3, the V gene TRBV20-1, with 8 nucleotides matching TRBD2. V lost 7 bases, J lost 4 bases, and 13 bases stayed unmatched. The CDR3 covers 15 residues. In germline, CDR1 is DFQATT, CDR2 SNEGSKA (reference sequence). The CDR3 sequence: CSVTAQRESPDTQYF. The CDR3 coding sequence is TGCAGTGTAACTGCCCAGCGGGAGAGTCCAGATACGCAGTATTTT.

The sample holds many counts of this clonotype. The gene calls are TRBV15 and TRBJ1-1; D perhaps matches TRBD1 (6 bases). With 0 bases removed from V and 4 bases from J, the gap between germline ends came to 12 bases. The CDR3 sequence is 15 residues long. From germline, CDR1 is LNHNV and CDR2 YYDKDF (reference sequence). CDR3: CATSRDHRVGTEAFF. The CDR3 DNA sequence: TGTGCCACCAGCAGAGATCACAGGGTGGGCACTGAAGCTTTCTTT.

This clonotype was observed a few times. The chain carries TRBV7-2 and TRBJ2-2; D not resolved. This CDR3 region has 12 residues. Germline loops: CDR1 SGHTA, CDR2 FQGNSA. The germline V and J ends were trimmed by 8 bases and 5 bases, with 9 bases remaining between them. DNA for the CDR3: TGTGCCAGCCTCACCAGGACCGGGGAGCTGTTTTTT. It is translated as CASLTRTGELFF.

This clonotype showed up just a few times. The genes are TRBV13 and TRBJ1-1, with 9 bases lining up with TRBD1. The V segment lost 1 base and the J segment 6 bases; nucleotides outside the gene matches: 3. The CDR3 is 14 amino acids. The germline gives CDR1 PRHDT, CDR2 FYEKMQ (reference sequence). The CDR3 region is CASSLAQGAAEAFF. CDR3 DNA: TGTGCCAGCAGCTTAGCACAGGGGGCAGCTGAAGCTTTCTTT.

The chain is built from TRBV27 and TRBJ1-1; tentatively, D is TRBD1 (6 bases). The germline V and J ends were trimmed by 8 bases and 3 bases, with 22 bases remaining between them. The CDR3 runs to 16 residues. From germline, CDR1 is MNHEY and CDR2 SMNVEV (reference sequence). CDR3 bases: TGTGCCAGCTGCAGGGGAGGGTTCCTCATGGACACTGAAGCTTTCTTT. Its protein is CASCRGGFLMDTEAFF.

The chain joins TRBV30 to TRBJ2-6; D unresolved. Germline V gives CDR1 GTSNPN, CDR2 SVGIG (reference sequence). V lost 4 bases, J lost 1 base, and 17 bases lay in between. This CDR3 comprises 17 residues. In DNA, the CDR3 is TGTGCCTGGACTCTCCCGGGCCACGTGTCTGGGGCCAACGTCCTGACTTTC. Its protein is CAWTLPGHVSGANVLTF.

This clonotype was seen repeatedly, ten times or more. The V gene is TRBV7-2, the J gene TRBJ2-5; 8 nucleotides match TRBD1. After removal of 3 bases from V and 5 bases from J, the junction contained 8 bases not matched to a gene. The CDR3 contains 15 residues. Looked up from germline, CDR1 is SGHTA and CDR2 is FQGNSA. The CDR3 here is CASSLLPGQVETQYF. The CDR3 nucleotides read TGTGCCAGCAGCTTGCTTCCGGGACAGGTGGAGACCCAGTACTTC.

The rearrangement joins TRBV4-2 to TRBJ1-4; no clear D gene. This CDR3 is 16 amino acids long. Deletions cut 1 base from V and 5 bases from J, with 14 bases between. Germline V gene sequence: CDR1 LGHNA, CDR2 YNFKEQ. The CDR3 loop reads CASSQGESGRNEKLFF. The CDR3 nucleotides read TGTGCCAGCAGCCAAGGAGAGTCCGGAAGAAATGAAAAACTGTTTTTT.

This clonotype was picked up many times. The genes are TRBV20-1 and TRBJ2-1, with TRBD1 as a possible D gene (6 bases). The V end was cut by 7 bases, the J end by 7 bases, with 11 bases between. The CDR3 is 11 amino acids. CDR1 and CDR2 from the germline V gene are DFQATT and SNEGSKA (reference sequence). The CDR3 sequence: CSEFTGNEQFF. CDR3 in DNA: TGCAGTGAGTTCACAGGGAATGAGCAGTTCTTC.

This clonotype has just a few counts. CDR3: CASSSTGLSGNTIYF. The CDR3 DNA reads as TGTGCCAGCAGCTCTACAGGGCTCTCTGGAAACACCATATATTTT. The V and J genes are TRBV7-9 and TRBJ1-3, with TRBD1 as a possible D gene (6 bases). This CDR3 has 15 residues. V was clipped by 4 bases and J by 0 bases, with 10 bases between them. Germline V CDR1 and CDR2: SEHNR, FQNEAQ (reference sequence).

This clonotype was detected ten times or more. V is TRBV5-5 and J is TRBJ1-1, with no clear D. V lost 4 bases and J lost 0, with 13 bases in between. This CDR3 spans 15 amino acids. The germline V gene encodes CDR1 SGHKS and CDR2 YYEKEE (reference sequence). The CDR3 protein is CASSSGRTLNTEAFF. CDR3 DNA sequence: TGTGCCAGCAGCAGCGGCAGGACCTTGAACACTGAAGCTTTCTTT.

This clonotype was counted ten times or more. This chain joins TRBV12-3 or TRBV12-4 and TRBJ2-3; no definite D call. V lost 5 bases and J lost 3, with 12 bases in between. The CDR3 extends over 14 amino acids. The CDR3 protein is CASSQSFRTDTQYF. The CDR3 bases are TGTGCCAGCAGTCAGAGCTTTCGGACAGATACGCAGTATTTT.

The chain links TRBV12-3 or TRBV12-4 to TRBJ2-3; D is ambiguous. V was pared by 7 bases and J by 4 bases, with 6 bases between. The CDR3 has 11 amino acids. CDR3 coding DNA: TGTGCCAGCACCCTCGCAGATACGCAGTATTTT. Protein: CASTLADTQYF.

This clonotype was found a few times. The chain is built from TRBV9 and TRBJ1-6, with 8 nucleotides matching TRBD1. The CDR3 sequence is 15 residues long. CDR1 and CDR2 (germline): SGDLS, YYNGEE. V shed 4 bases and J 10 bases; nucleotides not matched to a gene: 10. The CDR3, as DNA: TGTGCCAGCAGCTCCCCCCCACAGGGGGGCTCACCCCTCCACTTT. Amino acids: CASSSPPQGGSPLHF.

This clonotype came up many times. The gene calls are TRBV29-1 and TRBJ2-7; TRBD2 aligns across 10 bases. The germline V gene encodes CDR1 SQVTM and CDR2 ANQGSEA. The V segment lost 3 bases and the J segment 5 bases; nucleotides outside the gene matches: 10. The CDR3 sequence is 15 residues long. CDR3 DNA sequence: TGCAGCGTTGATGCCAGCGGGAGGGCTCAAGACGAGCAGTACTTC. As protein: CSVDASGRAQDEQYF.

The genes are TRBV5-1 and TRBJ1-1, with 7 bases lining up with TRBD1. This CDR3 has 14 residues. Germline V gives CDR1 SGHRS, CDR2 YFSETQ. V was pared by 6 bases and J by 1 base, with 6 bases of the junction left unmatched. The CDR3 DNA follows: TGCGCCAGCAACCAGGGACAGCAGAACACTGAAGCTTTCTTT. Protein product: CASNQGQQNTEAFF.

This clonotype turned up a few times. The chain links TRBV6-1 to TRBJ2-2; D is possibly TRBD1 (5 bases). CDR3 length equals 14 residues. CDR1 is MNHNS and CDR2 is SASEGT in the germline V gene. The V gene lost 7 bases and the J gene lost 7 bases, with 16 bases spanning the gap. The CDR3 DNA reads TGTGCCAGCACCTACAGGAAATCAGGCGGGGAGCTGTTTTTT. It encodes CASTYRKSGGELFF.

This clonotype was detected ten times or more. The chain carries TRBV27 and TRBJ2-7, with 8 bases aligning to TRBD2. The CDR3 is 14 amino acids. With 6 bases clipped from V and 6 bases from J, the junction kept 10 bases outside the gene matches. Germline lookup yields CDR1 MNHEY and CDR2 SMNVEV (reference sequence). The CDR3 region has the DNA TGTGCCAGCAGGCCGGGGGGGATCCCTTTCGAGCAGTACTTC. As protein: CASRPGGIPFEQYF.